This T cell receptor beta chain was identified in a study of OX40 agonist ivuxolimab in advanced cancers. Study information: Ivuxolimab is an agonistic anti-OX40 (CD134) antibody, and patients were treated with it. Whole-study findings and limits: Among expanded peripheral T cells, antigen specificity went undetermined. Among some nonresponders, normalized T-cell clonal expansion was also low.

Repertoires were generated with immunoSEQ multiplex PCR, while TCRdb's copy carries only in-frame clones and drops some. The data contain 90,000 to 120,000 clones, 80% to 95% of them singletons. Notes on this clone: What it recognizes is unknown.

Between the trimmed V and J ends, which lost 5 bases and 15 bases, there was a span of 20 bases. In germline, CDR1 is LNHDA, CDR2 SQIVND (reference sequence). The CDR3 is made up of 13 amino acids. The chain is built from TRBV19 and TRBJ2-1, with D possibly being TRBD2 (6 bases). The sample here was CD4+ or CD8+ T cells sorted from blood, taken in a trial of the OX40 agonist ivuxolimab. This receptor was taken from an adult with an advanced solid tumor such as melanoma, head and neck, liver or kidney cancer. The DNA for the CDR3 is TGTGCCAGTAGTTCCCTAGGCGGGACCCCTCCGTTCTTC. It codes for CASSSLGGTPPFF.